This entry features one T cell receptor beta chain sequence. Its antigen is currently unknown. The sample comes from a study of human T cells and chemical hapten exposure. Overall study findings and caveats: The donors suffered from alopecia, so their immune response may not match that of healthy people.

CDR1 and CDR2 (germline): SGHTA, FQGNSA. CDR3 size: 14 residues. V was shortened by 10 bases and J by 0 bases, with 15 bases between the two germline ends. Time point reported: pre-sensitization, week 0. Noted treatment: therapeutic diphenylcyclopropenone sensitization with weekly scalp DPC. TCRdb re-analysed the RACE reads in MiXCR, keeping a single row per CDR3 protein. The sample has 87,000 or so distinct CDR3 sequences; 9.6% are singletons. The clonotype comes from a woman in her thirties or forties with alopecia areata. Some clones in this sample may be carry-over from other donors' samples. The sample was whole blood, taken in connection with sensitization to the hapten diphenylcyclopropenone (DPC). The chain carries TRBV7-2 and TRBJ1-1; D is ambiguous. The CDR3 sequence is CATHPGQMNTEAFF. DNA for the CDR3: TGTGCCACCCACCCCGGGCAGATGAACACTGAAGCTTTCTTT.